Given below is one T cell receptor beta chain in context. There is no known antigen for this receptor. Nothing much larger sits one base from this clone, and base qualities are not available. The CDR3 spans 11 residues, from the cysteine through the phenylalanine. The CDR3 DNA has 33 bases and is translated from base 1. V sheds 6 bases and J sheds 3 bases, leaving 6 bases between their ends. The germline V gene provides CDR1 SNHLY and CDR2 FYNNEI. RNA was extracted using the RNeasy kit, and about 0.45 to 1 microgram was reverse transcribed with random hexamers. The immunoSEQ multiplex PCR assay, covering 54 Vbeta and 13 Jbeta segments, was used to amplify TCR beta CDR3 regions. PCR amplification bias was corrected by using a synthetic template baseline for primer optimization and computational correction. Regarding the original processing steps: Reads were annotated to V, D and J genes per IMGT and analyzed with immunoSEQ Analyzer, keeping only productive sequences. To calculate clonality, Shannon entropy was normalized by log2 of the number of productive unique sequences and then subtracted from one. Public and private clones were assessed among the 100 most prevalent clones of each patient and control. A clone was defined as Susac-specific if it was absent from the healthy and MS cohorts, from around 960 published viral clones and from other ImmuneACCESS disease sequences. TCRdb applied fastp at Q25 and MiXCR to the public reads, then kept only in-frame beta chains. For every CDR3 protein sequence, its rows merge into one entry that carries the most common genes and DNA. TCRdb's processing, not the authors' own work, is the source of the V and J calls. This sample lists under 150,000 distinct CDR3 sequences; 90% to 95% were detected once. The ten largest make up approximately 0.12% of the sample.

The data belong to a study of CD8 T cells in Susac syndrome (dated by TCRdb to the late 2010s). Regarding the complete study: Whether CD8+ T cell activation and differentiation in Susac syndrome was antigen driven was tested using repertoire sequencing.

The investigation overall reported the following: The number of individuals in the TCR sequencing and HLA analysis was acknowledged as relatively small.

High-throughput TCR beta sequencing profiled peripheral blood CD8+ and CD4+ T cells from healthy donors, Susac syndrome patients and multiple sclerosis patients. The multiple sclerosis controls were treatment-naive patients who had stable or active relapsing-remitting disease and met the revised McDonald criteria. Bulk CD8+ and CD4+ T cells were purified by magnetic negative isolation, whereas CD8+ TEMRA cells were enriched by FACS. Blood was drawn into EDTA tubes, processed within 24 hours, and PBMCs were isolated by density gradient centrifugation. PBMCs destined for TCR sequencing were cryopreserved in liquid nitrogen and later thawed in a 37 °C water bath. The sorted or isolated CD4+, CD8+ and CD8+ TEMRA cells reached a purity of at least 90%.

This chain joins TRBV2 to TRBJ2-7, with the D gene too uncertain to name. The TCR originated in a human donor with multiple sclerosis. The sample comprised CD4+ T cells from PBMCs. CDR3 region: CASRYRYEQYF. The DNA reads as follows: TGTGCCAGCAGATATCGCTACGAGCAGTACTTC. Where the CDR3 stops, the reference TRBV2 and TRBJ2-7 genes take over; the full variable domain is EPEVTQTPSHQVTQMGQEVILRCVPISNHLYFYWYRQILGQKVEFLVSFYNNEISEKSEIFDDQFSVERPDGSNFTLKIRSTKLEDSAMYFCASRYRYEQYFGPGTRLTVT.